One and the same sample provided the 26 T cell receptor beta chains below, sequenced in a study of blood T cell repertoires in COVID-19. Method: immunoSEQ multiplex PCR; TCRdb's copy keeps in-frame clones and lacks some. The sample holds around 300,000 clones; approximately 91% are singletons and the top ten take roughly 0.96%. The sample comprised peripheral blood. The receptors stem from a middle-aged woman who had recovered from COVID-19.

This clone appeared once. The CDR3 reads CASSARRNTDTQYF. DNA of the CDR3: TGTGCCAGCAGCGCTAGAAGGAACACAGATACGCAGTATTTT. The J gene is TRBJ2-3, the V gene TRBV7-3; D remains ambiguous. The length of the CDR3 is 14 residues. V lost 5 bases to trimming and J lost 2 bases, with 11 bases between them. Germline V gene data show CDR1 as SGHTA and CDR2 as FQGTGA.

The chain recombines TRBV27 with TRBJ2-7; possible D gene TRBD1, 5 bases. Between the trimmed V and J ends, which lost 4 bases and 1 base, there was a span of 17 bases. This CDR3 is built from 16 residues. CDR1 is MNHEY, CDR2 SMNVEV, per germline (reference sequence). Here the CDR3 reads CASSSPANRGSYEQYF. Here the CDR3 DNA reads TGTGCCAGCAGTTCGCCGGCCAATAGGGGTTCCTACGAGCAGTACTTC.

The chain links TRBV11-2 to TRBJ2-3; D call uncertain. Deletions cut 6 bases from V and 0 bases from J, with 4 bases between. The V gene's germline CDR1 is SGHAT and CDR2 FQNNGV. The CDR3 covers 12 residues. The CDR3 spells CASSLSTDTQYF. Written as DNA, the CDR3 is TGTGCCAGCAGTCTTAGCACAGATACGCAGTATTTT.

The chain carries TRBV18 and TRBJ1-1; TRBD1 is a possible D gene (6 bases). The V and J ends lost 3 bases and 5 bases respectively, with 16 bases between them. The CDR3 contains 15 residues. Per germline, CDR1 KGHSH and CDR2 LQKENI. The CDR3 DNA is TGTGCCAGCTCACCGGAGGCAGGGGCGCGTACTGAAGCTTTCTTT. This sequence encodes CASSPEAGARTEAFF. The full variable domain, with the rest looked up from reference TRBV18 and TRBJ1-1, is NAGVMQNPRHLVRRRGQEARLRCSPMKGHSHVYWYRQLPEEGLKFMVYLQKENIIDESGMPKERFSAEFPKEGPSILRIQQVVRGDSAAYFCASSPEAGARTEAFFGQGTRLTVV.

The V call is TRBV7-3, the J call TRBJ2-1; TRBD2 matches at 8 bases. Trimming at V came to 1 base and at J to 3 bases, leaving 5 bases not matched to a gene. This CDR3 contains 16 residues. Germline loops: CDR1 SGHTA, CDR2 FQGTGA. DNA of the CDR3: TGTGCCAGCAGCTTAAGTACTAGCGGCGGCTACAATGAGCAGTTCTTC. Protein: CASSLSTSGGYNEQFF.

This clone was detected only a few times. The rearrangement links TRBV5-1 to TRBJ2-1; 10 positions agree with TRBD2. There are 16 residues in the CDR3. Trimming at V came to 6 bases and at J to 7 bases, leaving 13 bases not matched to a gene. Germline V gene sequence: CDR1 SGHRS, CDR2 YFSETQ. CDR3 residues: CASTPMALAGENEQFF. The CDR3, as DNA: TGCGCCAGCACCCCCATGGCGCTAGCGGGAGAGAATGAGCAGTTCTTC.

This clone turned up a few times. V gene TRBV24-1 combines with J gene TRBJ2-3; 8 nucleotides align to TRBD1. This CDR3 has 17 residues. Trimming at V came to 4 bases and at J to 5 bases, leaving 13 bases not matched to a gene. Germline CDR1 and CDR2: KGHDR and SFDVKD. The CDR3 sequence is CATSDPGQGAQVDTQYF. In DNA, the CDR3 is TGTGCCACCAGTGACCCTGGCCAGGGGGCGCAAGTAGATACGCAGTATTTT.

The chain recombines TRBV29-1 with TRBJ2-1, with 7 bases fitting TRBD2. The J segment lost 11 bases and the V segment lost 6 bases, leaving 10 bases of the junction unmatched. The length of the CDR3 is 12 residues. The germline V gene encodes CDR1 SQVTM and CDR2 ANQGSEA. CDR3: CSVTASGNKQFF. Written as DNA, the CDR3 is TGCAGCGTCACCGCTAGCGGTAATAAGCAGTTCTTC.

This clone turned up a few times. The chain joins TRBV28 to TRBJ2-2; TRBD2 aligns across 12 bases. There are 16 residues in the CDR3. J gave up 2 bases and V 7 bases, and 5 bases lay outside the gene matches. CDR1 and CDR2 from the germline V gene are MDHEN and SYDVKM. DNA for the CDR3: TGTGCCAGCATCGGGACTAGCGGGTTCAACACCGGGGAGCTGTTTTTT. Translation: CASIGTSGFNTGELFF.

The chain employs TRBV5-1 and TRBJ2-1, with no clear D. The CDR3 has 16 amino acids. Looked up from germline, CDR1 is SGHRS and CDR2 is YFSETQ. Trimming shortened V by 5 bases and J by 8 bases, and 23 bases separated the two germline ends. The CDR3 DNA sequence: TGCGCCAGCAGAGATCCCGTCTCAGGCCTAAACGATGAGCAGTTCTTC. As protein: CASRDPVSGLNDEQFF.

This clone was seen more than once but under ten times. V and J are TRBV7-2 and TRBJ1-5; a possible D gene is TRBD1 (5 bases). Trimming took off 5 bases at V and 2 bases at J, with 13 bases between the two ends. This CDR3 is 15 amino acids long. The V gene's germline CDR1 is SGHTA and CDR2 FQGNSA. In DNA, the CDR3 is TGTGCCAGCAGCACGCGGGGGGGAGGCAATCAGCCCCAGCATTTT. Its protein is CASSTRGGGNQPQHF.

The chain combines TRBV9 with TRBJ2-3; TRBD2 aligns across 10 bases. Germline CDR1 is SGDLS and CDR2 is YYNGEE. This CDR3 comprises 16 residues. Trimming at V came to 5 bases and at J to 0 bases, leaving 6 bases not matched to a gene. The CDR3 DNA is TGTGCCAGCAGTGAACTAGCGGGACATAGCACAGATACGCAGTATTTT. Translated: CASSELAGHSTDTQYF.

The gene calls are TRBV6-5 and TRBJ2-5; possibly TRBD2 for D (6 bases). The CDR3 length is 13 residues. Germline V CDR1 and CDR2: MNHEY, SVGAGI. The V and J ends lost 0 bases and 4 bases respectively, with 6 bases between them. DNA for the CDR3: TGTGCCAGCAGTTACTCCGGGGGAGAGACCCAGTACTTC. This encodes CASSYSGGETQYF.

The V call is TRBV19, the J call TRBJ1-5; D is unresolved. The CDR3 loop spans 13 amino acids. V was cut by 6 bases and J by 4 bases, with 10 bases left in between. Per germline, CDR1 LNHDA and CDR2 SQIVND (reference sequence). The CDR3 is CASSEAGNQPQHF. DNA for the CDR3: TGTGCCAGTAGCGAAGCGGGAAATCAGCCCCAGCATTTT.

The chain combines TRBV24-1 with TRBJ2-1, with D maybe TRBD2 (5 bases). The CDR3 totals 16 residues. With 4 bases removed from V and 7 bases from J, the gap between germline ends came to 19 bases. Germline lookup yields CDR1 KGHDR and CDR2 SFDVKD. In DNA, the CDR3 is TGTGCCACCAGTGACCCCACGGGGTGGGTCTTAAATGAGCAGTTCTTC. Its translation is CATSDPTGWVLNEQFF.

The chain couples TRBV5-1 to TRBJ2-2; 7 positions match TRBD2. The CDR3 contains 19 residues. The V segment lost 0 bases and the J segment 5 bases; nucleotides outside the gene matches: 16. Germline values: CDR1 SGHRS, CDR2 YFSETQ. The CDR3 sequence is CASSLGSGTTGRFTGELFF. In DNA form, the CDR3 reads TGCGCCAGCAGCTTGGGTTCCGGGACTACCGGCCGCTTTACCGGGGAGCTGTTTTTT.

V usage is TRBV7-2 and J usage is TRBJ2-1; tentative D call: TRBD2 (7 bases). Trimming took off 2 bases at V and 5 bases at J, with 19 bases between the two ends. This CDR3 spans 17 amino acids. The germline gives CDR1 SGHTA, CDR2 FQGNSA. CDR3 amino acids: CASSLLSGGLPNNEQFF. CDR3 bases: TGTGCCAGCAGCTTATTATCCGGGGGGCTACCCAACAATGAGCAGTTCTTC.

In DNA, the CDR3 is TGTGCCAGCAGCCCCCCCCGGGGAGGAGGCTACACCTTC. Translating gives CASSPPRGGGYTF. The chain recombines TRBV25-1 with TRBJ1-2; no reliable D call. V was trimmed by 6 bases and J by 8 bases, leaving 16 bases between them. The CDR3 has 13 residues. CDR1 is MGHDK and CDR2 is SYGVNS in the germline V gene.

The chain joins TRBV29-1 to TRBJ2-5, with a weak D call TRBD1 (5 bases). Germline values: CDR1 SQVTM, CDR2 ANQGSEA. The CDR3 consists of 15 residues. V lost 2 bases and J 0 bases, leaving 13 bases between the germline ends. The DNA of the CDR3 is TGCAGCGTTGAAAGACAGATATCTTACCAAGAGACCCAGTACTTC. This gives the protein CSVERQISYQETQYF. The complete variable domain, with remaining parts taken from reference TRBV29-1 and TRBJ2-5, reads SAVISQKPSRDICQRGTSLTIQCQVDSQVTMMFWYRQQPGQSLTLIATANQGSEATYESGFVIDKFPISRPNLTFSTLTVSNMSPEDSSIYLCSVERQISYQETQYFGPGTRLLVL.

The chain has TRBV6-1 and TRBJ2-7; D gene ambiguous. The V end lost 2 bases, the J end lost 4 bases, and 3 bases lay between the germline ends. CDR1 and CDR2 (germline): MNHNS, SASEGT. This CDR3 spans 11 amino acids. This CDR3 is CASSELYEQYF. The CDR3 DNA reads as TGTGCCAGCAGTGAATTATACGAGCAGTACTTC.

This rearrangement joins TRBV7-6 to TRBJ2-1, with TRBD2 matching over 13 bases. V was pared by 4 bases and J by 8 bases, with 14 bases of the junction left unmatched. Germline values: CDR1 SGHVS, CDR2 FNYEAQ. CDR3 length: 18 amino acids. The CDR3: CASSSRRGLAGRLDEQFF. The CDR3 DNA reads TGTGCCAGCAGCTCGAGGCGGGGACTAGCGGGAAGGTTGGATGAGCAGTTCTTC.

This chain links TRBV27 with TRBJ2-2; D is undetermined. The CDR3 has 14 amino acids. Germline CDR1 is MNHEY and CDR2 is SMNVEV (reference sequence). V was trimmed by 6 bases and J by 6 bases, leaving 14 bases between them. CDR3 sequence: CASSPRPDSGELFF. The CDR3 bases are TGTGCCAGCAGCCCCAGGCCCGATTCCGGGGAGCTGTTTTTT.

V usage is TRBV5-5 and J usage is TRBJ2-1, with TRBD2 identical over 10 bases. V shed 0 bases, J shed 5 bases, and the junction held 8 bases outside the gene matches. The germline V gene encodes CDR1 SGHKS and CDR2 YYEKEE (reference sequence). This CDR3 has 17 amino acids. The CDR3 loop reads CASSLDPSGSLNNEQFF. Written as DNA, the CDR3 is TGTGCCAGCAGCTTGGATCCTAGCGGGAGTTTGAACAATGAGCAGTTCTTC.

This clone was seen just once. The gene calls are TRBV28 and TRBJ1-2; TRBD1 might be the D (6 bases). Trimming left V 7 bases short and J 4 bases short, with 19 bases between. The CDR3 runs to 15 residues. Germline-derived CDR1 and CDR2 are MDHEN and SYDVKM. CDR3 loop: CASTVGQLVSYGYTF. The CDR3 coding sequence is TGTGCCAGCACCGTAGGACAGTTGGTGTCCTATGGCTACACCTTC.

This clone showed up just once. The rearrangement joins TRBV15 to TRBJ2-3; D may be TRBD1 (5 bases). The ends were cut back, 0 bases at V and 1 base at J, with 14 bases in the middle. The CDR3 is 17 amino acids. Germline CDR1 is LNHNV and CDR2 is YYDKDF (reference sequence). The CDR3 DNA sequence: TGTGCCACCAGCAGAGATGAAGGGGCCGGGCGCACAGATACGCAGTATTTT. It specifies CATSRDEGAGRTDTQYF.

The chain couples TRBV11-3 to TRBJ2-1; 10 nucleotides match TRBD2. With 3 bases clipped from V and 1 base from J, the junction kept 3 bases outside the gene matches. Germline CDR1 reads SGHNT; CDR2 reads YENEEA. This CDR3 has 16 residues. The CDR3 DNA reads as TGTGCCAGCAGCTTTATTAGCGGGGGGTCCTACAATGAGCAGTTCTTC. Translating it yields CASSFISGGSYNEQFF.